These 18 T cell receptor beta chains originate from one sample sequenced in a study of blood T cell repertoires in COVID-19. Only in-frame clones appear in the TCRdb table, and some are missing; sequencing was by immunoSEQ multiplex PCR. The sample consists of approximately 69,000 clones, 82% of them appearing once. The sequenced sample was peripheral blood. Every receptor here comes from a woman older than 75 with acute or convalescent COVID-19.

This clone was seen a handful of times. The gene calls are TRBV14 and TRBJ2-1; a possible D gene is TRBD2 (5 bases). The CDR3 totals 13 residues. Trimming removed 0 bases from V and 5 bases from J, with 5 bases in between. CDR1 SGHDN and CDR2 FVKESK come from the germline V gene. This CDR3 reads CASSQELDNEQFF. DNA for the CDR3: TGTGCCAGCAGCCAAGAACTAGACAATGAGCAGTTCTTC.

This clone was counted at least ten times. The chain uses TRBV9 and TRBJ1-1; D might be TRBD1 (5 bases). Trimming shortened V by 0 bases and J by 7 bases, and 19 bases separated the two germline ends. The CDR3 runs to 16 residues. Germline V gene lookup returns CDR1 SGDLS and CDR2 YYNGEE. CDR3 in amino acids: CASSVGGQWGEGEAFF. The CDR3 DNA reads as TGTGCCAGCAGCGTAGGCGGCCAGTGGGGGGAGGGTGAAGCTTTCTTT.

The chain links TRBV7-9 to TRBJ2-1, with 7 bases aligning to TRBD2. V shed 5 bases, J shed 6 bases, and the junction held 10 bases outside the gene matches. CDR3 length equals 15 residues. Germline V lookup: CDR1 SEHNR, CDR2 FQNEAQ (reference sequence). The CDR3 here is CASSTSGGGGNEQFF. The CDR3 region has the DNA TGTGCCAGCAGCACCAGCGGAGGCGGGGGCAATGAGCAGTTCTTC.

In regard to this clone: The identical CDR3 is also encoded by other nucleotide sequences in the sample. The rearrangement links TRBV28 to TRBJ2-7; the match to TRBD2 covers 8 bases. The length of the CDR3 is 13 residues. Germline V gene sequence: CDR1 MDHEN, CDR2 SYDVKM. Trimming cost V 8 bases and J 9 bases; bases outside gene matches: 12. DNA for the CDR3: TGTGCCAGCGGGGACCATCCTCGGGGGGGGCAGTACTTC. This translates into CASGDHPRGGQYF.

V gene TRBV12-5 combines with J gene TRBJ1-2; D is unclear. The length of the CDR3 is 15 residues. Germline CDR1 reads LGHNT; CDR2 reads FRNRAP. V shed 2 bases and J shed 0 bases, with 10 bases lying between them. CDR3 amino acids: CASGLLSGSNYGYTF. In DNA, the CDR3 is TGTGCTAGTGGTTTGTTATCAGGTTCTAACTATGGCTACACCTTC.

V is TRBV6-1 and J is TRBJ2-1; D is perhaps TRBD2 (5 bases). The CDR3 totals 16 residues. V was trimmed by 2 bases and J by 9 bases, leaving 20 bases between them. Germline V gene lookup returns CDR1 MNHNS and CDR2 SASEGT. The CDR3 sequence is CASSERRGRITGEQFF. CDR3 DNA: TGTGCCAGCAGTGAAAGAAGAGGGAGAATAACCGGTGAGCAGTTCTTC.

V usage is TRBV27 and J usage is TRBJ2-7; maybe TRBD1 (5 bases). Germline values: CDR1 MNHEY, CDR2 SMNVEV (reference sequence). V was shortened by 4 bases and J by 5 bases, with 27 bases between the two germline ends. The CDR3 runs to 18 residues. CDR3 amino acids: CASSSRRGQKGKIHEQYF. CDR3 DNA: TGTGCCAGCAGTTCTAGACGAGGACAAAAGGGCAAAATCCACGAGCAGTACTTC.

The chain recombines TRBV4-1 with TRBJ2-1; 9 bases map to TRBD2. Looked up from germline, CDR1 is MGHRA and CDR2 is YSYEKL. The V segment lost 1 base and the J segment 7 bases; nucleotides outside the gene matches: 5. The CDR3 contains 15 residues. CDR3 in DNA: TGCGCCAGCAGCCAAGGAAGGCTAGCGGGGAATGAGCAGTTCTTC. It yields the protein CASSQGRLAGNEQFF.

The V gene is TRBV28, the J gene TRBJ1-6; the D gene is possibly TRBD1 (5 bases). CDR1 is MDHEN, CDR2 SYDVKM, per germline. V was trimmed by 6 bases and J by 5 bases, leaving 20 bases between them. This CDR3 spans 17 amino acids. The chain's CDR3 is CASSPVGGLADNSPLHF. The CDR3 DNA reads as TGTGCCAGCAGCCCCGTCGGGGGTCTGGCGGATAATTCACCCCTCCACTTT.

This chain links TRBV18 with TRBJ1-1; D may be TRBD1 (6 bases). V lost 2 bases, J lost 5 bases, and 12 bases lay in between. The CDR3 runs 14 residues. Germline V gives CDR1 KGHSH, CDR2 LQKENI. CDR3 in DNA: TGTGCCAGCTCACCAAAACAGGGTGGTACTGAAGCTTTCTTT. Protein sequence: CASSPKQGGTEAFF.

The CDR3: CASSFPGQRFYGYTF. In DNA form, the CDR3 reads TGTGCCAGCAGTTTTCCGGGACAGAGATTCTATGGCTACACCTTC. V and J are TRBV28 and TRBJ1-2; 7 bases line up with TRBD1. V lost 3 bases and J lost 4; bases outside the gene matches: 8. This CDR3 has 15 residues. In germline, CDR1 is MDHEN, CDR2 SYDVKM.

The rearrangement uses TRBV28 and TRBJ2-5, with 9 positions matching TRBD1. Germline V gives CDR1 MDHEN, CDR2 SYDVKM. Germline trimming cut 5 bases from V and 9 bases from J; bases unmatched to any gene: 10. The CDR3 totals 14 residues. CDR3 DNA: TGTGCCAGCAGTGTCCGGGACAGGGCTTGGGCCCAGTACTTC. Its translation is CASSVRDRAWAQYF.

This CDR3 is CASREGQGERMNTEAFF. In nucleotides, the CDR3 is TGTGCCAGCAGGGAGGGACAGGGAGAACGCATGAACACTGAAGCTTTCTTT. This sequence joins TRBV13 and TRBJ1-1; 9 bases line up with TRBD1. The CDR3 is 17 amino acids. J gave up 0 bases and V 6 bases, and 11 bases lay outside the gene matches. CDR1 and CDR2 from the germline V gene are PRHDT and FYEKMQ (reference sequence).

The V gene is TRBV4-1, the J gene TRBJ2-1, with TRBD2 matching over 12 bases. Germline loops: CDR1 MGHRA, CDR2 YSYEKL. V lost 5 bases to trimming and J lost 8 bases; unmatched junction nucleotides: 13. The CDR3 totals 17 residues. The CDR3 here is CASSYRLTSGRPDEQFF. CDR3 DNA: TGCGCCAGCAGCTATCGCCTGACTAGCGGGAGACCGGATGAGCAGTTCTTC.

This clone was seen once. The chain has TRBV7-9 and TRBJ2-7, with D maybe TRBD2 (5 bases). The CDR3 extends over 13 amino acids. V was shortened by 3 bases and J by 5 bases, with 11 bases between the two germline ends. Germline values: CDR1 SEHNR, CDR2 FQNEAQ (reference sequence). The CDR3 reads CASSFRGYDEQYF. The CDR3 DNA reads as TGTGCCAGCAGCTTTCGGGGTTACGACGAGCAGTACTTC.

The chain joins TRBV5-4 to TRBJ2-1, with 7 bases lining up with TRBD2. This CDR3 is 15 amino acids long. Looked up from germline, CDR1 is SGHNT and CDR2 is YYREEE (reference sequence). Trimming took 0 bases from V and 7 from J; bases not matched to a gene: 7. The CDR3 region has the DNA TGTGCCAGCAGCTTGGGGCTAGCGCGGGGGAATGAGCAGTTCTTC. Its translation: CASSLGLARGNEQFF.

The CDR3 spells CASSPSGRAADTQYF. The CDR3 nucleotides read TGTGCCAGCAGCCCCAGCGGAAGGGCGGCAGATACGCAGTATTTT. The J gene is TRBJ2-3, the V gene TRBV7-8; maybe TRBD2 (5 bases). The CDR3 has 15 amino acids. Germline CDR1 and CDR2: SGHVS and FQNEAQ. V lost 5 bases to trimming and J lost 4 bases, with 16 bases between them.

A single count supports this clone. The chain combines TRBV6-2 or TRBV6-3 with TRBJ2-7; TRBD2 agrees at 12 bases. The germline V gene encodes CDR1 MNHEY and CDR2 SVGEGT. Losses at the gene ends were 0 bases for V and 6 bases for J; bases not matched to a gene: 6. The CDR3 is made up of 16 amino acids. The CDR3 DNA is TGTGCCAGCAGTTACTCGGGACCGGGACTAGCGGGCGAGCAGTACTTC. This gives the protein CASSYSGPGLAGEQYF.